This is a list of T cell receptor beta chains from one sample in a study of T cell repertoires in cytomegalovirus infection. TCRdb redid the calling of the reads with MiXCR, one entry per CDR3 protein. The sample has about 830,000 distinct CDR3 sequences; approximately 30% are singletons. What these receptors recognize is not known. The specimen was cultured CD8+ T cells from PBMCs, collected from culture after CMV antigen stimulation. These receptors came from a human donor in good health (CMV status not recorded). Some clones in this sample may be carry-over from other donors' samples. CDR3s include the opening cysteine and the closing phenylalanine or tryptophan. D genes are given only for firm matches. Size values are once, few and many counts, or a class for expanded clones, and some rows have none.

NA,TRBJ2-3,TRBV6-2/TRBV6-3,TRBD1,CASMRGQGATDTQYF,TGTGCCAGCATGAGAGGGCAGGGGGCTACAGATACGCAGTATTTT
few,TRBJ2-4,TRBV9,TRBD2,CASSKGEGWGKNIQYF,TGTGCCAGCAGCAAAGGGGAGGGTTGGGGCAAAAACATTCAGTACTTC
NA,TRBJ1-1,TRBV4-3,NA,CASSHSSGTTEAFF,TGCGCCAGCAGCCATTCGTCGGGGACCACTGAAGCTTTCTTT
NA,TRBJ1-1,TRBV27,NA,CASSLGRRPNTEAFF,TGTGCCAGCAGTTTAGGGCGCAGGCCGAACACTGAAGCTTTCTTT
few,TRBJ2-1,TRBV7-6,NA,CASSLGSGTYNEQFF,TGTGCCAGCAGCTTAGGCTCGGGGACCTACAATGAGCAGTTCTTC
NA,TRBJ1-3,TRBV28,NA,CASSPGHSFAGNTIYF,TGTGCCAGCTCTCCGGGACACTCATTTGCTGGAAACACCATATATTTT
NA,TRBJ1-2,TRBV28,NA,CASSFIGGAYTF,TGTGCCAGCAGTTTCATCGGTGGGGCCTACACCTTC
few,TRBJ1-4,TRBV7-2,NA,CASSLESRVNEKLFF,TGTGCCAGCAGCTTAGAAAGTAGGGTTAATGAAAAACTGTTTTTT
few,TRBJ2-7,TRBV6-5,NA,CASSYSTFRGSGSYEQYF,TGTGCCAGCAGTTACTCTACTTTTAGGGGGAGTGGGTCCTACGAGCAGTACTTC
NA,TRBJ2-6,TRBV6-5,NA,CASSHDLRLPGANVLTF,TGTGCCAGCAGCCACGACCTCAGGTTGCCGGGGGCCAACGTCCTGACTTTC
many,TRBJ2-1,TRBV11-1,NA,CASSSSRVYNEQFF,TGTGCCAGCAGCTCGAGCAGGGTCTACAATGAGCAGTTCTTC
NA,TRBJ1-1,TRBV19,NA,CASTKGGTDFNTEAFF,TGTGCCAGTACCAAAGGAGGGACGGATTTTAACACTGAAGCTTTCTTT
NA,TRBJ2-7,TRBV4-1,NA,CASSQELRYEQYF,TGCGCCAGCAGCCAAGAGTTACGCTACGAGCAGTACTTC
NA,TRBJ1-1,TRBV19,NA,CASSLTVGTEAFF,TGTGCCAGTAGTCTCACCGTGGGGACTGAAGCTTTCTTT
few,TRBJ1-2,TRBV20-1,NA,CSARVRVEDREHYGYTF,TGCAGTGCTAGAGTTAGGGTGGAGGATAGGGAGCACTATGGCTACACCTTC
NA,TRBJ2-1,TRBV3-1,NA,CASSQDTWDEQFF,TGTGCCAGCAGCCAAGATACTTGGGATGAGCAGTTCTTC
NA,TRBJ2-5,TRBV28,TRBD1,CASSSYRGSRETQHF,TGTGCCAGCAGTTCGTACAGGGGGTCGAGAGAGACCCAGCACTTC
NA,TRBJ1-4,TRBV7-4,NA,CASSLGYGVLSSDEKLFF,TGTGCCAGCAGCTTAGGGTACGGGGTCCTCTCTTCGGATGAAAAACTGTTTTTT
once,TRBJ1-5,TRBV19,NA,CASSIRGLNQPQHF,TGTGCCAGTAGTATCCGGGGGCTGAATCAGCCCCAGCATTTT
few,TRBJ1-1,TRBV7-9,TRBD1,CASSLAPGQGSMNTEAFF,TGTGCCAGCAGCTTAGCTCCGGGACAGGGTAGCATGAACACTGAAGCTTTCTTT
NA,TRBJ1-4,TRBV12-3/TRBV12-4,TRBD1,CASSFILVGQGQEKLFF,TGTGCCAGCAGTTTTATACTGGTGGGACAGGGTCAAGAAAAACTGTTTTTT
NA,TRBJ1-1,TRBV7-9,NA,CASSVARGRFLTEAFF,TGTGCCAGCAGCGTAGCTAGAGGACGTTTTCTGACTGAAGCTTTCTTT
NA,TRBJ2-3,TRBV28,TRBD1,CASSPPGQGYTQYF,TGTGCCAGCAGTCCCCCGGGACAGGGGTATACGCAGTATTTT